This TCR beta chain was profiled in a study of T cell responses to AZD1222 COVID-19 vaccine. On this clone: The antigen remains undetermined.

CDR3 length: 14 residues. Germline V gene lookup returns CDR1 SGDLS and CDR2 YYNGEE. With V trimmed by 5 bases and J by 5 bases, 4 bases remained unmatched. Sequencing was performed with immunoSEQ multiplex PCR; in TCRdb, only in-frame clones are kept and a portion is missing. The sample has under 30,000 clones; 92% are singletons. Second-dose recipients at about 4 or about 12 weeks were treated as one pooled group. General study points: Repertoires were collected only later (after the peak T cell response had occurred).

The receptor's source is an adult who received the AZD1222 COVID-19 vaccine. The chain links TRBV9 to TRBJ1-6; 7 bases match TRBD1. Specimen: peripheral blood, collected 28 days after the second AZD1222 dose. In DNA, the CDR3 is TGTGCCAGCAGTGGAGGACAGGATAATTCACCCCTCCACTTT. It encodes CASSGGQDNSPLHF.